This T cell receptor beta chain was captured by sequencing in a study of T cell responses to AZD1222 COVID-19 vaccine. Findings and limits, study-wide: Following two doses of AZD1222, Spike-specific TCR breadth and depth rose. Only a handful of individuals given AZD1222 were seropositive at baseline.

The germline V and J ends were trimmed by 5 bases and 0 bases, with 12 bases remaining between them. Germline CDR1 SGDLS, CDR2 YYNGEE. The CDR3 runs to 15 residues. On this clone itself: No antigen is known for it.

Clones were sequenced by immunoSEQ multiplex PCR, and TCRdb holds only the in-frame ones, with some missing. The data hold around 120,000 clones, with 85% to 90% observed a single time. Specimen: peripheral blood, collected on day 0 of AZD1222 vaccination. This clonotype originated in an adult in good health. V is TRBV9 and J is TRBJ2-1; either TRBD1 or TRBD2 may fit D (5 bases each). Here the CDR3 reads CASRGEGSSYNEQFF. The CDR3 coding sequence is TGTGCCAGCAGGGGAGAGGGGAGCTCCTACAATGAGCAGTTCTTC.